This is a list of T cell receptor beta chains from one sample in a study of naive and memory T cell subsets. One entry per CDR3 protein results from TCRdb running MiXCR on the UMI-ligation and nested PCR reads. There are about 4,200 distinct CDR3 sequences in the sample; around 5.5% occur only once, and over 25% lies in the top ten. Specimen: effector memory CD8+ T cells from blood. Receptors were obtained from a human donor in good health. CDR3s include the opening cysteine and the closing phenylalanine or tryptophan. Fields, in order: D gene, V gene, J gene, clone size, CDR3 protein, CDR3 DNA. The D gene is left open where the match is weak. Clone size appears in some rows only: once, few, many, or a class for an expanded clone.

>-|TRBV5-1|TRBJ2-7|many
CASSWAPGASYEQYF
TGCGCCAGCAGCTGGGCTCCAGGGGCCAGCTACGAGCAGTACTTC
>TRBD2|TRBV4-2|TRBJ2-3|medium-sized
CASSQELAGGTDTQYF
TGTGCCAGCAGCCAAGAGCTAGCGGGAGGCACAGATACGCAGTATTTT
>TRBD1|TRBV7-8|TRBJ2-7|few
CASSPRQGAYEQYF
TGTGCCAGCAGCCCTCGACAGGGGGCCTACGAGCAGTACTTC
>-|TRBV28|TRBJ2-3|many
CASFGWGPRTDTQYF
TGTGCCAGCTTCGGCTGGGGGCCCCGCACAGATACGCAGTATTTT
>-|TRBV29-1|TRBJ1-1|medium-sized
CSVVSGLGAEAFF
TGCAGCGTTGTTTCGGGACTGGGCGCTGAAGCTTTCTTT
>-|TRBV12-3/TRBV12-4|TRBJ2-2|few
CASGRGTGELFF
TGTGCCAGCGGGAGGGGGACCGGGGAGCTGTTTTTT
>TRBD1|TRBV6-5|TRBJ1-5|few
CASSATGGYQPQHF
TGTGCCAGCAGTGCGACAGGGGGTTATCAGCCCCAGCATTTT
>TRBD2|TRBV6-5|TRBJ2-2|many
CASSLAGDGDTGELFF
TGTGCCAGCAGTTTAGCGGGAGATGGGGACACCGGGGAGCTGTTTTTT
>TRBD2|TRBV6-7|TRBJ2-4|many
CASSYGRTSGRERYRDIQYF
TGTGCCAGCAGTTACGGAAGGACTAGCGGGAGAGAAAGATACAGGGACATTCAGTACTTC
>TRBD2|TRBV28|TRBJ2-1|many
CASSMGLAGGPSSYNEQFF
TGTGCCAGCAGTATGGGACTAGCGGGAGGCCCAAGCTCCTACAATGAGCAGTTCTTC
>-|TRBV6-4|TRBJ1-5|many
CASSEQGGGQPQHF
TGTGCCAGCAGTGAACAGGGAGGGGGACAGCCCCAGCATTTT
>TRBD2|TRBV20-1|TRBJ2-7|many
CSARQPVAGGNPYEQYF
TGCAGTGCTAGACAGCCCGTAGCGGGAGGGAACCCCTACGAGCAGTACTTC
>-|TRBV7-9|TRBJ1-4|few
CASRRWDQGEKLFF
TGTGCCAGCAGGCGATGGGACCAGGGTGAAAAACTGTTTTTT
>-|TRBV25-1|TRBJ2-2|many
CASSEVGTGELFF
TGTGCCAGCAGTGAAGTCGGGACAGGGGAGCTGTTTTTT
>-|TRBV4-1|TRBJ2-7|many
CASSQDGQGFTYEQYF
TGCGCCAGCAGCCAAGATGGGCAGGGATTCACCTACGAGCAGTACTTC
>-|TRBV5-6|TRBJ1-2|many
CASSLAAVVRGRGYTF
TGTGCCAGCAGCTTGGCAGCGGTCGTCAGGGGCCGGGGCTACACCTTC
>TRBD2|TRBV28|TRBJ2-1|few
CASSLLGTSGTETIHNEQFF
TGTGCCAGCAGTTTATTGGGGACTAGCGGGACCGAAACAATACACAATGAGCAGTTCTTC
>-|TRBV20-1|TRBJ2-3|many
CSASPSGGGAYTDTQYF
TGCAGTGCTAGTCCCAGCGGAGGGGGCGCGTACACAGATACGCAGTATTTT
>-|TRBV4-3|TRBJ1-3|many
CASSQYPQGSGNTIYF
TGCGCCAGCAGCCAATATCCGCAGGGCTCTGGAAACACCATATATTTT
>-|TRBV6-2/TRBV6-3|TRBJ2-1|-
CASSYREHNEQFF
TGTGCCAGCAGTTATAGGGAACACAATGAGCAGTTCTTC
>-|TRBV6-1|TRBJ2-3|medium-sized
CASMLTDTDTQYF
TGTGCCAGCATGTTGACAGACACAGATACGCAGTATTTT
>TRBD2|TRBV20-1|TRBJ2-2|-
CSARDRLAGDTGELFF
TGCAGTGCTAGAGATCGACTAGCGGGAGACACCGGGGAGCTGTTTTTT
>-|TRBV6-2/TRBV6-3|TRBJ2-1|large
CASSYSSDYNEQFF
TGTGCCAGCAGTTACAGCTCCGACTACAATGAGCAGTTCTTC
>-|TRBV6-2/TRBV6-3|TRBJ2-4|many
CASSYSVLGGQNIQYF
TGTGCCAGCAGTTACTCAGTCTTAGGGGGTCAAAACATTCAGTACTTC
>-|TRBV3-1|TRBJ1-6|many
CASSQDSGFGSPLHF
TGTGCCAGCAGCCAAGATTCAGGGTTTGGATCACCCCTCCACTTT
>TRBD2|TRBV20-1|TRBJ2-1|-
CSARLAGPYNEQFF
TGCAGTGCTAGGCTAGCGGGACCCTACAATGAGCAGTTCTTC
>-|TRBV7-8|TRBJ2-7|many
CASSLVGEVRGYEQYF
TGTGCCAGCAGCTTAGTTGGTGAGGTTAGAGGCTACGAGCAGTACTTC
>-|TRBV14|TRBJ2-2|many
CASSQGKGELFF
TGTGCCAGCAGCCAAGGGAAAGGGGAGCTGTTTTTT
>-|TRBV7-6|TRBJ2-1|many
CASSRSAGSSYNEQFF
TGTGCCAGCAGCCGTTCGGCGGGTTCTTCCTACAATGAGCAGTTCTTC
>-|TRBV6-5|TRBJ2-1|few
CASSYSGNNEQFF
TGTGCCAGCAGTTACTCGGGGAACAATGAGCAGTTCTTC
>-|TRBV10-2|TRBJ1-2|many
CASSPPGGYDGYTF
TGCGCCAGCAGCCCCCCGGGGGGATACGATGGCTACACCTTC
>-|TRBV27|TRBJ1-1|many
CASSLTVMVTEAFF
TGTGCCAGCAGTTTGACGGTCATGGTTACTGAAGCTTTCTTT
>-|TRBV6-4|TRBJ2-1|many
CASSDSTVSEQFF
TGTGCCAGCAGTGACTCGACAGTCTCTGAGCAGTTCTTC
>-|TRBV28|TRBJ2-5|-
CASSNRDNPQETQYF
TGTGCCAGCAGCAACCGGGACAATCCACAAGAGACCCAGTACTTC
>-|TRBV7-6|TRBJ1-5|-
CASSPGVYQPQHF
TGTGCCAGCAGCCCCGGGGTATATCAGCCCCAGCATTTT
>-|TRBV20-1|TRBJ2-5|many
CSAPPSGRLLQETQYF
TGCAGTGCTCCCCCCTCTGGGAGACTGCTTCAAGAGACCCAGTACTTC
>TRBD1|TRBV29-1|TRBJ1-4|-
CSVEEIDRVNNEKLFF
TGCAGCGTTGAAGAGATCGACAGGGTTAATAATGAAAAACTGTTTTTT
>-|TRBV28|TRBJ1-2|many
CASSSGNIYYGYTF
TGTGCCAGCAGTTCCGGGAATATTTACTATGGCTACACCTTC
>TRBD2|TRBV3-1|TRBJ2-7|many
CASSHGTSGLYEQYF
TGTGCCAGCAGTCACGGGACTAGCGGACTCTACGAGCAGTACTTC
>-|TRBV6-4|TRBJ2-3|medium-sized
CASSDSPGGTDTQYF
TGTGCCAGCAGTGACTCGCCAGGGGGCACAGATACGCAGTATTTT
>-|TRBV12-3/TRBV12-4|TRBJ2-7|many
CASSPGRLLDEQYF
TGTGCCAGCAGTCCGGGACGGCTCCTAGACGAGCAGTACTTC
>-|TRBV6-4|TRBJ2-3|many
CASSDSGEDTQYF
TGTGCCAGCAGTGACTCGGGGGAAGATACGCAGTATTTT
>TRBD1|TRBV20-1|TRBJ1-1|many
CSATGGDRVNAFF
TGCAGTGCCACTGGGGGGGACAGGGTCAATGCTTTCTTT
>-|TRBV12-3/TRBV12-4|TRBJ2-3|many
CASSLLQPSTDTQYF
TGTGCCAGCAGTTTATTACAGCCTAGCACAGATACGCAGTATTTT
>TRBD2|TRBV19|TRBJ2-1|many
CASRRLAGDSDEQFF
TGTGCCAGTAGGCGCTTAGCGGGAGATTCGGATGAGCAGTTCTTC
>TRBD2|TRBV6-4|TRBJ2-1|many
CASSDSLAGGPQFF
TGTGCCAGCAGTGACTCGCTAGCGGGAGGGCCGCAGTTCTTC
>-|TRBV6-5|TRBJ2-3|many
CASSRTAGDTDTQYF
TGTGCCAGCAGTCGAACAGCCGGCGACACAGATACGCAGTATTTT
>TRBD2|TRBV6-2/TRBV6-3|TRBJ2-2|many
CASSSGLATGELFF
TGTGCCAGCAGTTCGGGACTAGCCACCGGGGAGCTGTTTTTT
>-|TRBV4-1|TRBJ2-3|-
CASSRTTELEDTQYF
TGCGCCAGCAGCCGGACAACCGAGCTTGAGGATACGCAGTATTTT
>TRBD1|TRBV20-1|TRBJ2-2|many
CSAKGTGDTGELFF
TGCAGTGCTAAGGGGACAGGGGACACCGGGGAGCTGTTTTTT
>-|TRBV29-1|TRBJ1-5|-
CSVEVSAGGNQPQHF
TGCAGCGTTGAAGTATCGGCAGGCGGCAATCAGCCCCAGCATTTT
>TRBD1|TRBV12-3/TRBV12-4|TRBJ1-2|medium-sized
CASSLGSAGGTYGYTF
TGTGCCAGCAGTTTAGGGAGCGCAGGGGGCACGTATGGCTACACCTTC
>-|TRBV7-2|TRBJ2-7|many
CASTYPGSSYEQYF
TGTGCCAGCACGTATCCCGGGTCCTCCTACGAGCAGTACTTC
>TRBD1|TRBV6-2/TRBV6-3|TRBJ1-5|medium-sized
CASSSGQGIQPQHF
TGTGCCAGCAGCTCCGGACAGGGGATTCAGCCCCAGCATTTT